One sample yielded the 6 T cell receptor beta chains listed below, sequenced in a study of cytomegalovirus exposure and HLA in healthy donors. PCR primers comprised 60 Vbeta and 13 Jbeta primers. Libraries were prepared by immunoSEQ multiplex PCR; TCRdb keeps only in-frame clonotypes and omits some of them. The data contain about 130,000 clones, around 81% of them singletons. The source material was PBMCs. The receptor set was obtained from a woman aged 45-60 years in good health and CMV-seronegative.

The sample holds a few counts of this clone. The rearrangement joins TRBV19 to TRBJ1-2; TRBD1 matches 8 bases. Trimming cost V 3 bases and J 4 bases; bases outside gene matches: 10. Germline loops: CDR1 LNHDA, CDR2 SQIVND (reference sequence). The CDR3 is 16 residues long. CDR3 coding DNA: TGTGCCAGTAGTATGAAACGGGCAGGGGGCGCCTATGGCTACACCTTC. It encodes CASSMKRAGGAYGYTF.

The chain couples TRBV5-4 to TRBJ1-4, with 7 bases that match TRBD1. The germline CDR1 and CDR2 sequences are SGHNT and YYREEE (reference sequence). There are 16 residues in the CDR3. With V trimmed by 0 bases and J by 0 bases, 2 bases remained unmatched. The DNA of the CDR3 is TGTGCCAGCAGCTTGGGCAGGGGGGCAACTAATGAAAAACTGTTTTTT. Translation: CASSLGRGATNEKLFF.

This chain links TRBV29-1 with TRBJ2-7, with TRBD2 matching over 7 bases. J lost 4 bases, V lost 4 bases, and 1 base had no gene match. Per germline, CDR1 SQVTM and CDR2 ANQGSEA. CDR3 length: 11 residues. The CDR3 nucleotides are TGCAGCGTTGCTAGCGGATACGAGCAGTACGTC. It translates to CSVASGYEQYV.

This clone was observed a single time. The CDR3 spells CASSLQGSEQPQHF. For the CDR3, the DNA is TGTGCCAGCAGCTTGCAGGGGTCGGAGCAGCCCCAGCATTTT. This chain connects TRBV7-9 to TRBJ1-5; maybe TRBD1 (6 bases). The CDR3 consists of 14 residues. Germline V lookup: CDR1 SEHNR, CDR2 FQNEAQ (reference sequence). V gave up 3 bases and J gave up 7 bases, with 13 bases separating them.

J is TRBJ2-1 and V is TRBV18; perhaps TRBD1 as D (6 bases). The CDR3 covers 15 residues. Looked up from germline, CDR1 is KGHSH and CDR2 is LQKENI. The V and J ends lost 4 bases and 0 bases respectively, with 10 bases between them. CDR3 bases: TGTGCCAGCTCACTCGACAGGATCTCCTACAATGAGCAGTTCTTC. Its translation is CASSLDRISYNEQFF. Drawing the rest from reference TRBV18 and TRBJ2-1, the complete variable domain is NAGVMQNPRHLVRRRGQEARLRCSPMKGHSHVYWYRQLPEEGLKFMVYLQKENIIDESGMPKERFSAEFPKEGPSILRIQQVVRGDSAAYFCASSLDRISYNEQFFGPGTRLTVL.

The J gene is TRBJ2-3, the V gene TRBV7-9, with TRBD2 identical over 8 bases. This CDR3 has 16 residues. The trim removed 3 bases at V and 2 bases at J, leaving 7 bases unmatched. Germline V gene sequence: CDR1 SEHNR, CDR2 FQNEAQ (reference sequence). CDR3 residues: CASSFISGSHTDTQYF. CDR3 coding DNA: TGTGCCAGCAGCTTTATAAGCGGGAGTCACACAGATACGCAGTATTTT. Using reference TRBV7-9 and TRBJ2-3 for the parts outside the CDR3, the full variable domain is DTGVSQNPRHKITKRGQNVTFRCDPISEHNRLYWYRQTLGQGPEFLTYFQNEAQLEKSRLLSDRFSAERPKGSFSTLEIQRTEQGDSAMYLCASSFISGSHTDTQYFGPGTRLTVL.